This T cell receptor (beta chain) was identified in a study of blood T cell repertoires in COVID-19. Study background: The samples span acute and convalescent COVID-19 from the United States, Italy and Spain. PBMCs, B-cell-depleted T cells, or T cells were the source of the cDNA or gDNA that made up the material.

Generated by immunoSEQ multiplex PCR, the TCRdb table keeps only in-frame clones and is missing some. The sample lists about 54,000 clones; roughly 80% were seen once. Germline CDR1 is SGHRS and CDR2 is YFSETQ. The CDR3 runs to 14 residues. V was clipped by 3 bases and J by 2 bases; unmatched bases: 3. The TCR sequence derives from a human donor in a cohort sampled during active COVID-19. Material: peripheral blood. V and J are TRBV5-1 and TRBJ1-1; 8 positions agree with TRBD1. The CDR3 DNA is TGCGCCAGCAGCTGGGACAGGAGAAACACTGAAGCTTTCTTT. As protein: CASSWDRRNTEAFF.